The 3 T cell receptor beta chains below come from one sample, sequenced in a study of shared clonotypes between healthy human individuals. Clones were read by immunoSEQ multiplex PCR, and TCRdb kept only the in-frame ones, dropping some. Among hundreds of thousands of clones listed, 90% to 95% were seen once. Naive CD8 cells lacked CD45RO and underwent positive selection for CCR7, leaving out terminally differentiated effector memory CD45RA+ cells. The material sequenced was naive CD8+ T cells sorted from blood. These TCRs come from a man in his thirties or forties in good health.

This clone was found many times. CDR3 residues: CASSGLEGLSYNEQFF. The DNA for the CDR3 is TGTGCCAGCAGTGGCCTAGAGGGTCTATCCTACAATGAGCAGTTCTTC. J is TRBJ2-1 and V is TRBV6-1; D possibly corresponds to TRBD2 (5 bases). Germline CDR1 is MNHNS and CDR2 is SASEGT. The CDR3 contains 16 residues. Deletions cut 4 bases from V and 1 base from J, with 14 bases between.

V usage is TRBV30 and J usage is TRBJ1-1; D remains unclear. V lost 1 base, J lost 3 bases, and 9 bases lay in between. In germline, CDR1 is GTSNPN, CDR2 SVGIG (reference sequence). There are 13 residues in the CDR3. The CDR3 reads CAWSERTDTEAFF. The DNA of the CDR3 is TGTGCCTGGAGTGAGCGGACCGACACTGAAGCTTTCTTT.

Comment on this clone: Other DNA sequences in this specimen translate into the identical CDR3. The V and J genes are TRBV27 and TRBJ2-7, with D tentatively TRBD2 (6 bases). Germline V gene data show CDR1 as MNHEY and CDR2 as SMNVEV (reference sequence). CDR3 size: 14 residues. V was clipped by 4 bases and J by 1 base, with 11 bases between them. The CDR3 spells CASSSASGSYEQYF. CDR3 DNA sequence: TGTGCCAGCAGTTCCGCCAGCGGGTCCTACGAGCAGTACTTC.